This T cell receptor beta chain stems from a study of technical replicates of blood from several donors. Sequencing was performed with immunoSEQ multiplex PCR; in TCRdb, only in-frame clones are kept and a portion is missing. The table lists about 70,000 clones, roughly 96% of them singletons. This CDR3 has 12 amino acids. Germline V lookup: CDR1 GTSNPN, CDR2 SVGIG (reference sequence). The V and J ends lost 3 bases and 5 bases respectively, with 7 bases between them. This clonotype was sampled from a human donor in good health. The specimen sequenced was T cells isolated from PBMCs. The V gene is TRBV30, the J gene TRBJ1-4, with unresolved D. CDR3 in DNA: TGTGCCTGGAGACCGGGAAATGAAAAACTGTTTTTT. This gives the protein CAWRPGNEKLFF.